This T cell receptor beta chain originates from a study of blood T cells in healthy people across ages. Points from the study as a whole: Long-lived donors exceeded aged donors in naive CD4+ cells and diversity.

The CDR3 contains 13 residues. Germline V gene lookup returns CDR1 SGHTA and CDR2 FQGNSA. With regard to this clonotype: No antigen is known for it.

With a J-beta primer mix and a sample-barcoded 5' primer, a second PCR ran 7 to 11 cycles. TCRdb reanalysed the 5' RACE reads using MiXCR and keeps one entry per CDR3 protein. Here the sample spans roughly 1.4 million distinct CDR3 sequences, approximately 59% being singletons. The J gene is TRBJ2-1, the V gene TRBV7-2; a weak D match, TRBD2 (6 bases). This TCR was recovered from a man between 18 and 29 years old in good health. The sequenced material came from blood. The CDR3 region is CVTAVAVYNEQFF. The DNA of the CDR3 is TGTGTAACCGCGGTAGCGGTCTACAATGAGCAGTTCTTC.